This is a list of T cell receptor beta chains from one sample in a study of regulatory T cells in long-lasting Graves disease. TCRdb reprocessed the multiplex PCR reads via MiXCR and lists one record per CDR3 protein. The sample yields hundreds of thousands of distinct CDR3 sequences, around 20% seen once. The sequences come from peripheral blood mononuclear cells (PBMCs), collected when the disease was refractory, from a patient treated with antithyroid drugs. These receptors all stem from a female donor with Graves disease. CDR3s include the opening cysteine and the closing phenylalanine or tryptophan. D genes are given only for firm matches. Rows give clone size only sometimes, using once, few, many, or a class for an expanded clone.

j_call,clone_size,v_call,d_call,cdr3_aa,cdr3_nt
TRBJ1-3,few,TRBV20-1,-,CSASGGPRGNTIYF,TGCAGTGCTAGTGGGGGGCCGCGAGGAAACACCATATATTTT
TRBJ1-4,-,TRBV6-2/TRBV6-3,-,CASSYSGGTRGANEKLFF,TGTGCCAGCAGTTACTCCGGCGGGACTCGTGGTGCTAATGAAAAACTGTTTTTT
TRBJ1-5,-,TRBV5-6,TRBD1,CASSLTLGQALSNQPQHF,TGTGCCAGCAGCTTGACGCTTGGACAGGCCCTTAGCAATCAGCCCCAGCATTTT
TRBJ1-5,-,TRBV5-8,-,CASSFKGLTQAQHF,TGTGCCAGCAGCTTCAAAGGGTTGACCCAGGCCCAGCATTTT
TRBJ2-1,-,TRBV7-3,-,CASSSGLRSYNEQFF,TGTGCCAGCAGCTCGGGACTGCGCTCCTACAATGAGCAGTTCTTC
TRBJ1-4,few,TRBV6-1,-,CASSEVREGEKLFF,TGTGCCAGCAGTGAAGTCAGGGAAGGTGAAAAACTGTTTTTT
TRBJ1-6,few,TRBV28,TRBD1,CASSGTETSYNSPLHF,TGTGCCAGCAGTGGGACAGAAACCTCCTATAATTCACCCCTCCACTTT
TRBJ2-3,-,TRBV20-1,-,CSARDKGVDTQYF,TGCAGTGCTAGGGACAAGGGGGTAGATACGCAGTATTTT
TRBJ2-3,-,TRBV28,-,CASSLVSPGTDTQYF,TGTGCCAGCAGTTTAGTTTCGCCTGGGACAGATACGCAGTATTTT
TRBJ2-7,-,TRBV5-1,TRBD2,CASTPGLAGGEQYF,TGCGCCAGCACCCCGGGACTAGCGGGAGGCGAGCAGTACTTC
TRBJ2-6,few,TRBV11-2,-,CASSRNAGKSGANVLTF,TGTGCCAGCAGCCGAAATGCAGGAAAATCCGGGGCCAACGTCCTGACTTTC
TRBJ1-1,-,TRBV4-1,-,CASSQDRGVNTEAFF,TGCGCCAGCAGCCAAGACAGGGGCGTGAACACTGAAGCTTTCTTT
TRBJ2-3,-,TRBV2,-,CASSPTVGINTQYF,TGTGCCAGCAGTCCCACGGTAGGCATAAATACCCAGTATTTT
TRBJ1-2,many,TRBV28,-,CASSPNVGVDGYTF,TGTGCCAGCAGCCCCAACGTAGGGGTGGATGGCTACACCTTC
TRBJ2-7,-,TRBV30,-,CAWSARYEQYF,TGTGCCTGGAGCGCCCGTTACGAGCAGTACTTC